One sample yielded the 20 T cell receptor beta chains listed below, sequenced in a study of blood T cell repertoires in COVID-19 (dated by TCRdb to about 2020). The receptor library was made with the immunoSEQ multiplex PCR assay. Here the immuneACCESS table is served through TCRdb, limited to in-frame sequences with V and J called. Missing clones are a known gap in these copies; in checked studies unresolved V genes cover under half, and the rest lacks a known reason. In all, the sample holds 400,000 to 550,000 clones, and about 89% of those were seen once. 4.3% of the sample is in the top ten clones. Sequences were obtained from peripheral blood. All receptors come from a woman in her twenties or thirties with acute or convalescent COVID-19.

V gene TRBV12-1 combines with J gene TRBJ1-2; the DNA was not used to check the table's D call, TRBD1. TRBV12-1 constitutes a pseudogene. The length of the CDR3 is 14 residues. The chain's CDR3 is CASSFLSGPYGYTF. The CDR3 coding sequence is TGTGCCAGCAGCTTTTTATCTGGGCCCTATGGCTACACCTTC.

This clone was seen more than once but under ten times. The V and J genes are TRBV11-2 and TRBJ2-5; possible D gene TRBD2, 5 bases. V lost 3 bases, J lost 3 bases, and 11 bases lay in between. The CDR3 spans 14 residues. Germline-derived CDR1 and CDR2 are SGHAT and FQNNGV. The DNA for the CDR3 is TGTGCCAGCAGCTTCAGCGGAAAGAAAGAGACCCAGTACTTC. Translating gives CASSFSGKKETQYF.

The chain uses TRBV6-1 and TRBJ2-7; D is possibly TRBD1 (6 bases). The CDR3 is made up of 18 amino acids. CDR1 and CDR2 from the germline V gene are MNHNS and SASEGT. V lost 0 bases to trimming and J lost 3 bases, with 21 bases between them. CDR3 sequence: CASSEARPLRDIIYEQYF. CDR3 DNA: TGTGCCAGCAGTGAAGCGCGACCACTCCGGGACATAATCTACGAGCAGTACTTC.

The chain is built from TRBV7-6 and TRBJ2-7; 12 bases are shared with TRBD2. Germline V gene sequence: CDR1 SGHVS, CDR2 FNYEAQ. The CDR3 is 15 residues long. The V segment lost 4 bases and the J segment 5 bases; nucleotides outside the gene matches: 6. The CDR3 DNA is TGTGCCAGCAGCTCCAAACTAGCGGGGGGCGACGAGCAGTACTTC. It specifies CASSSKLAGGDEQYF. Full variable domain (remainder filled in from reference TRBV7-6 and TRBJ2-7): GAGVSQSPRYKVTKRGQDVALRCDPISGHVSLYWYRQALGQGPEFLTYFNYEAQQDKSGLPNDRFSAERPEGSISTLTIQRTEQRDSAMYRCASSSKLAGGDEQYFGPGTRLTVT.

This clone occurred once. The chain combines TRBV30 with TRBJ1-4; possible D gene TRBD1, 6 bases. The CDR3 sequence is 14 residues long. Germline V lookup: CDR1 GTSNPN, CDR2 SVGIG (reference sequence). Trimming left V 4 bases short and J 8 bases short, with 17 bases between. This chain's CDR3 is CAWTNRARSEKLFF. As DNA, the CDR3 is TGTGCCTGGACCAACAGGGCTCGCAGCGAAAAACTGTTTTTT.

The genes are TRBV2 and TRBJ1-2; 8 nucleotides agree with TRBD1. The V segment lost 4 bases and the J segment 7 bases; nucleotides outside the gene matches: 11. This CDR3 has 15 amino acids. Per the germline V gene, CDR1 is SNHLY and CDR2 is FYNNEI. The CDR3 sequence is CASSATQGAHVGYTF. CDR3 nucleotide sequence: TGTGCCAGCAGTGCGACCCAGGGGGCGCATGTTGGCTACACCTTC.

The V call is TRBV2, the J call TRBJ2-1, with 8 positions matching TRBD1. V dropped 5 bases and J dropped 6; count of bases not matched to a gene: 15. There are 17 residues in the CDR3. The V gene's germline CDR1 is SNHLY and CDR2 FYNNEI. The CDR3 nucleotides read TGTGCCAGCAGTCCCACGACATTGGGCAGGGGGCTCAATGAGCAGTTCTTC. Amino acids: CASSPTTLGRGLNEQFF.

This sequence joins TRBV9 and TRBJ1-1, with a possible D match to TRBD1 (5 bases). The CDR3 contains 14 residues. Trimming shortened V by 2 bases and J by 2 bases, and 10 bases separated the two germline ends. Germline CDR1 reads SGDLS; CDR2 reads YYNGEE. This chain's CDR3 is CASSVYQGNTEAFF. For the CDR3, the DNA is TGTGCCAGCAGCGTCTACCAGGGAAACACTGAAGCTTTCTTT.

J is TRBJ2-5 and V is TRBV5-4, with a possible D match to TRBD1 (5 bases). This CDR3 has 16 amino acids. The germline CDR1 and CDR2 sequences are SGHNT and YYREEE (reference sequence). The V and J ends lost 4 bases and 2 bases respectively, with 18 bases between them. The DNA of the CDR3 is TGTGCCAGCAGCGCCCCCGGCAGAAGGGGACAAGAGACCCAGTACTTC. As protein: CASSAPGRRGQETQYF.

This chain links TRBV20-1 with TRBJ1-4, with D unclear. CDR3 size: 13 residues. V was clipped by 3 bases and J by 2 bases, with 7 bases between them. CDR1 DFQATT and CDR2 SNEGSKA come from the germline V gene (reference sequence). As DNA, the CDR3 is TGCAGTGCTAGTTGGGAGACTAATGAAAAACTGTTTTTT. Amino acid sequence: CSASWETNEKLFF.

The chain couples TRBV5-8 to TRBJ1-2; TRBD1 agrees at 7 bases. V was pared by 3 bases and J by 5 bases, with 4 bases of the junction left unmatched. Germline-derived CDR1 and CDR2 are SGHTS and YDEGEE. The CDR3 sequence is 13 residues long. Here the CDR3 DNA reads TGTGCCAGCAGCTCGGGACAGTATTATGGCTACACCTTC. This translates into CASSSGQYYGYTF.

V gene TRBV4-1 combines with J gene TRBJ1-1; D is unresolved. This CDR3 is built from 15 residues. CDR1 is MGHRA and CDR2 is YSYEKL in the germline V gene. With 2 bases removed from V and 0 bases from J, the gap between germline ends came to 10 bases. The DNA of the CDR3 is TGCGCCAGCAGCCAAATCGCCCTAATGAACACTGAAGCTTTCTTT. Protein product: CASSQIALMNTEAFF.

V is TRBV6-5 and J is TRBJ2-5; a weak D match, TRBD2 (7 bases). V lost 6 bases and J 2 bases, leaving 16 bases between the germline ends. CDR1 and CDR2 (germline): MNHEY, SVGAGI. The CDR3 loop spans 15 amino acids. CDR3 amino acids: CASSRGGGPQETQYF. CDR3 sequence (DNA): TGTGCCAGCAGCCGCGGCGGGGGCCCTCAAGAGACCCAGTACTTC.

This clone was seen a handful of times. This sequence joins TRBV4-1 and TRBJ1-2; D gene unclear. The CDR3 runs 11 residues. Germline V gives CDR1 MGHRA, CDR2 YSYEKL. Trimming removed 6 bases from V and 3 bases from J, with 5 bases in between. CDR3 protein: CASSRDYGYTF. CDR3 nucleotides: TGCGCCAGCAGTCGGGACTATGGCTACACCTTC.

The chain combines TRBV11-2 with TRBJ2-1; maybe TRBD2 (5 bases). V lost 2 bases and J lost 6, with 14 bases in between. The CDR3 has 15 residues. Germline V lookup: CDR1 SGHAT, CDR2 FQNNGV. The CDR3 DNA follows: TGTGCCAGCAGCTTAACCCCGGGAAAATTCAATGAGCAGTTCTTC. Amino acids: CASSLTPGKFNEQFF. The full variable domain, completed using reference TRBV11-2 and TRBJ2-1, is EAGVAQSPRYKIIEKRQSVAFWCNPISGHATLYWYQQILGQGPKLLIQFQNNGVVDDSQLPKDRFSAERLKGVDSTLKIQPAKLEDSAVYLCASSLTPGKFNEQFFGPGTRLTVL.

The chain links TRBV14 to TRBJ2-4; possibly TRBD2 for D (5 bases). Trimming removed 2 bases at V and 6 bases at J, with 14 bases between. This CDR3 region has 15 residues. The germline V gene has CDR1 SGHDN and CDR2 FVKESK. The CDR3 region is CASSQHRGMANIQYF. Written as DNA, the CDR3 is TGTGCCAGCAGCCAACATCGGGGAATGGCAAACATTCAGTACTTC.

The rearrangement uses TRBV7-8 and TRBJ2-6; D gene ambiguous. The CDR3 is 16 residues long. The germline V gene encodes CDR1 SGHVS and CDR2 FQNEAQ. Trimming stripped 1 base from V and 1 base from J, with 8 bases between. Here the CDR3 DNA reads TGTGCCAGCAGCTTAGACGCGTTTTCTGGGGCCAACGTCCTGACTTTC. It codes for CASSLDAFSGANVLTF. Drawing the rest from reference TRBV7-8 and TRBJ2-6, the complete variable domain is GAGVSQSPRYKVAKRGQDVALRCDPISGHVSLFWYQQALGQGPEFLTYFQNEAQLDKSGLPSDRFFAERPEGSVSTLKIQRTQQEDSAVYLCASSLDAFSGANVLTFGAGSRLTVL.

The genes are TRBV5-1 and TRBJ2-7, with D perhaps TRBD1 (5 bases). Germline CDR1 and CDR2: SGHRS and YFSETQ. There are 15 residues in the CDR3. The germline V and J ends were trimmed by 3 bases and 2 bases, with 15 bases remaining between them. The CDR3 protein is CASSSTPDRTYEQYF. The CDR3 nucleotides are TGCGCCAGCAGCTCCACCCCCGACAGAACCTACGAGCAGTACTTC. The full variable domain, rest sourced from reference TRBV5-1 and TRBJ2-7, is KAGVTQTPRYLIKTRGQQVTLSCSPISGHRSVSWYQQTPGQGLQFLFEYFSETQRNKGNFPGRFSGRQFSNSRSEMNVSTLELGDSALYLCASSSTPDRTYEQYFGPGTRLTVT.

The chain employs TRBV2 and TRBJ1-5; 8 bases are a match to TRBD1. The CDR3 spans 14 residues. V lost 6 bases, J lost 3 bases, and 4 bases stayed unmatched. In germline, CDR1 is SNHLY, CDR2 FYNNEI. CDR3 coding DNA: TGTGCCAGCAGCCTGGGACAGGACAATCAGCCCCAGCATTTT. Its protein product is CASSLGQDNQPQHF.

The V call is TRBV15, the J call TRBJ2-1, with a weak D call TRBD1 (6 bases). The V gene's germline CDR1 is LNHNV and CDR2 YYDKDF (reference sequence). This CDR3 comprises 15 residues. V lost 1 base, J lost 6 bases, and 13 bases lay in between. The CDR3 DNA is TGTGCCACCAGCAGAGCAAGGGTACAGGGCAATGAGCAGTTCTTC. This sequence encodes CATSRARVQGNEQFF.